A single count supports the clone carrying this TCR beta chain. There are 14 residues in the CDR3. Trimming took 6 bases from V and 6 from J; bases not matched to a gene: 11. CDR1 is LNHDA and CDR2 is SQIVND in the germline V gene (reference sequence). This sample stems from a study of blood T cell repertoires in COVID-19. Whole-study context: Researchers got acute and convalescent COVID-19 samples from the United States, Italy and Spain. PBMCs, B-cell-depleted T cells, or T cells were the source of the cDNA or gDNA that made up the material.

In the source study's methods: Amplified reference gene primers provided the basis for estimating nucleated cell counts. Produced via immunoSEQ multiplex PCR; TCRdb's table is partial and in-frame only. The D gene and trimming were derived from the DNA, and the V and J assignments and clone size from that table. This sample yields more than 50,000 clones, of which around 79% are seen a single time; roughly 14% belongs to the top ten. The sequenced material came from peripheral blood. This clonotype originated in a woman aged 70-85 years with acute or convalescent COVID-19. The J gene is TRBJ2-7, the V gene TRBV19; 7 nucleotides match TRBD1. Here the CDR3 DNA reads TGTGCCAGTAGCCCGACAGGGTTGGGGTCCGAGCAGTACTTC. As protein: CASSPTGLGSEQYF.